One and the same sample provided the 27 T cell receptor beta chains below, sequenced in a study of T cells after yellow fever vaccination. Each CDR3 protein gets one entry after TCRdb re-called the 5' RACE reads with MiXCR. The sample has about 99,000 distinct CDR3 sequences; roughly 5.2% are singletons. Specimen: CD8+ T cells sorted from PBMCs, collected 10 days after the yellow fever booster vaccination. Receptor source: a man between 18 and 29 years old who received the YFV17D yellow fever vaccine.

A few counts support this clonotype. The V call is TRBV24-1, the J call TRBJ2-1; 7 positions match TRBD2. The CDR3 spans 17 residues. Germline CDR1 and CDR2: KGHDR and SFDVKD. J lost 6 bases, V lost 2 bases, and 12 bases had no gene match. The CDR3 region is CATSDSGRGEVGNEQFF. The CDR3 region has the DNA TGTGCCACCAGTGATTCTGGGAGGGGCGAAGTAGGCAATGAGCAGTTCTTC.

The chain recombines TRBV12-3 or TRBV12-4 with TRBJ2-1; D uncertain. The CDR3 length is 16 residues. The V gene lost 8 bases and the J gene lost 10 bases, with 27 bases spanning the gap. The DNA of the CDR3 is TGTGCCAGCCGCTATGGGGAACCGACTCCCCGTCCGGAGCAGTTCTTC. It yields the protein CASRYGEPTPRPEQFF.

The chain recombines TRBV4-1 with TRBJ2-1; 14 nucleotides line up with TRBD2. With V trimmed by 1 base and J by 7 bases, 3 bases remained unmatched. CDR3 size: 16 residues. Germline V gives CDR1 MGHRA, CDR2 YSYEKL. CDR3 in amino acids: CASSQGLAGGPNEQFF. The CDR3 DNA sequence: TGCGCCAGCAGCCAAGGACTAGCGGGGGGGCCAAATGAGCAGTTCTTC.

This clonotype has just a few counts. This rearrangement joins TRBV7-9 to TRBJ2-5, with D unclear. Trimming took off 5 bases at V and 5 bases at J, with 12 bases between the two ends. The germline CDR1 and CDR2 sequences are SEHNR and FQNEAQ (reference sequence). The CDR3 has 13 amino acids. CDR3 sequence: CASSQYLGETQYF. The CDR3 DNA reads as TGTGCCAGCAGCCAATACTTAGGGGAGACCCAGTACTTC.

The chain couples TRBV9 to TRBJ2-3; D unresolved. The CDR3 has 16 amino acids. V was pared by 0 bases and J by 4 bases, with 15 bases between. The germline V gene encodes CDR1 SGDLS and CDR2 YYNGEE. The CDR3 is CASSVEPGWASDTQYF. CDR3 nucleotides: TGTGCCAGCAGCGTAGAGCCCGGATGGGCCTCAGATACGCAGTATTTT. Looking up the rest from reference TRBV9 and TRBJ2-3 gives the full variable domain: DSGVTQTPKHLITATGQRVTLRCSPRSGDLSVYWYQQSLDQGLQFLIQYYNGEERAKGNILERFSAQQFPDLHSELNLSSLELGDSALYFCASSVEPGWASDTQYFGPGTRLTVL.

The V and J genes are TRBV6-2 or TRBV6-3 and TRBJ1-1; 8 bases map to TRBD1. Per germline, CDR1 MNHEY and CDR2 SVGEGT. The CDR3 spans 16 residues. Germline trimming cut 6 bases from V and 5 bases from J; bases unmatched to any gene: 14. CDR3 region: CASSYDPQGAGTEAFF. Written as DNA, the CDR3 is TGTGCCAGCAGCTACGATCCTCAGGGGGCTGGGACTGAAGCTTTCTTT.

The chain employs TRBV6-5 and TRBJ1-2; D not certain. CDR1 and CDR2 (germline): MNHEY, SVGAGI. The CDR3 is 16 amino acids. Trimming pared 4 bases from V and 0 bases from J, leaving 15 bases between. The CDR3 DNA follows: TGTGCCAGCAGTTCCGGGCTCCTGGACCCTAACTATGGCTACACCTTC. Protein product: CASSSGLLDPNYGYTF.

Here the CDR3 reads CATSDSSDRDPNWGTEAFF. DNA for the CDR3: TGTGCCACCAGTGACTCCTCGGACAGGGACCCCAATTGGGGCACTGAAGCTTTCTTT. V and J are TRBV24-1 and TRBJ1-1; 8 bases map to TRBD1. CDR3 length: 19 amino acids. CDR1 is KGHDR, CDR2 SFDVKD, per germline. The V gene end was trimmed by 4 bases and the J gene end by 4 bases; junction bases not matched to a gene: 19.

The chain has TRBV10-3 and TRBJ2-2; D gene unclear. The CDR3 runs to 15 residues. V was trimmed by 5 bases and J by 0 bases, leaving 10 bases between them. Looked up from germline, CDR1 is ENHRY and CDR2 is SYGVKD. DNA of the CDR3: TGTGCCATCAGTCCGGACGGATCGAACACCGGGGAGCTGTTTTTT. Residues: CAISPDGSNTGELFF.

This clonotype was seen at least ten times. V gene TRBV7-8 combines with J gene TRBJ2-1, with 8 positions matching TRBD2. V lost 1 base, J lost 1 base, and 3 bases stayed unmatched. The length of the CDR3 is 16 residues. CDR1 SGHVS and CDR2 FQNEAQ come from the germline V gene. The CDR3: CASSLEGGRSYNEQFF. The CDR3 DNA follows: TGTGCCAGCAGCTTAGAGGGCGGGAGGTCCTACAATGAGCAGTTCTTC.

The rearrangement uses TRBV24-1 and TRBJ2-5, with no clear D. V was shortened by 7 bases and J by 3 bases, with 11 bases between the two germline ends. The CDR3 extends over 13 amino acids. Germline CDR1 reads KGHDR; CDR2 reads SFDVKD. The CDR3 sequence is CATSSQGKETQYF. The CDR3 DNA follows: TGTGCCACCAGCTCGCAAGGGAAAGAGACCCAGTACTTC.

Of note for this clonotype: This may stem from a read error, because a much larger clone lies one nucleotide away. V is TRBV29-1 and J is TRBJ1-1; D is undetermined. The CDR3 consists of 13 residues. Germline loops: CDR1 SQVTM, CDR2 ANQGSEA. As DNA, the CDR3 is TGCAGAGTTGTACAGCCATTGAACACTGAAGCTTTCTTT. Protein: CRVVQPLNTEAFF.

This clonotype was seen only a few times. The conserved phenylalanine or tryptophan is not found at the CDR3 terminus, so this likely reflects a read error. The DNA is left out, because the CDR3 cannot be placed on it with certainty; the CDR3 is given as TCRdb lists it. This chain uses TRBV6-6 with TRBJ2-7; the table's D call of TRBD2 was not tested on the DNA. CDR1 MNHNY and CDR2 SVGAGI come from the germline V gene (reference sequence). With termini counted, the CDR3 has 15 amino acids. CDR3: CASSGPRLAGPKLLL.

This clonotype came up many times. The CDR3 region is CASSFARLAGSVDTQYF. The CDR3 DNA reads TGTGCCAGCAGCTTCGCTAGACTAGCGGGGTCGGTAGATACGCAGTATTTT. The V gene is TRBV7-9, the J gene TRBJ2-3; 11 nucleotides match TRBD2. The V gene end was trimmed by 3 bases and the J gene end by 5 bases; junction bases not matched to a gene: 10. Germline V lookup: CDR1 SEHNR, CDR2 FQNEAQ (reference sequence). The CDR3 covers 17 residues.

The J gene is TRBJ1-2, the V gene TRBV25-1, with D maybe TRBD1 (5 bases). CDR3 size: 15 residues. The germline V gene encodes CDR1 MGHDK and CDR2 SYGVNS. The ends were cut back, 2 bases at V and 6 bases at J, with 16 bases in the middle. CDR3: CASSEVGTTRHGYTF. In DNA form, the CDR3 reads TGTGCCAGCAGTGAAGTCGGGACCACACGTCATGGCTACACCTTC.

The sample holds many counts of this clonotype. This chain connects TRBV12-3 or TRBV12-4 to TRBJ2-1; 9 bases match TRBD1. Trimming removed 7 bases from V and 4 bases from J; junction bases left unmatched: 23. The CDR3 length is 20 residues. The CDR3 DNA follows: TGTGCCAGCACCATCTCTCCGGGACAGGGAGATGGTTACGCATACAATGAGCAGTTCTTC. This translates into CASTISPGQGDGYAYNEQFF.

This clonotype was found a few times. The gene calls are TRBV14 and TRBJ2-5; no firm D call. Germline V gene sequence: CDR1 SGHDN, CDR2 FVKESK. V was pared by 1 base and J by 4 bases, with 10 bases between. The CDR3 is 14 amino acids. The CDR3 DNA follows: TGTGCCAGCAGCCAAGGCTTAGGGCGAGAGACCCAGTACTTC. It yields the protein CASSQGLGRETQYF.

This clonotype was detected a few times. V gene TRBV6-2 or TRBV6-3 combines with J gene TRBJ1-6, with D unresolved. This CDR3 has 14 residues. V lost 0 bases to trimming and J lost 9 bases, with 9 bases between them. CDR1 and CDR2 from the germline V gene are MNHEY and SVGEGT. The CDR3 DNA reads as TGTGCCAGCAGTTACTCATCGAGAGTTTCACCCCTCCACTTT. This codes for CASSYSSRVSPLHF.

This clonotype was recorded a few times. The chain couples TRBV7-6 to TRBJ2-3; TRBD2 might be the D (6 bases). Germline V CDR1 and CDR2: SGHVS, FNYEAQ. Trimming removed 0 bases from V and 2 bases from J, with 12 bases in between. The CDR3 is 16 residues long. The CDR3 region is CASSLAGTQTTDTQYF. CDR3 coding DNA: TGTGCCAGCAGCTTAGCCGGGACTCAAACCACAGATACGCAGTATTTT.

This clonotype has a handful of counts. The V gene is TRBV4-1, the J gene TRBJ2-1, with 14 bases lining up with TRBD2. The CDR3 consists of 16 residues. The germline CDR1 and CDR2 sequences are MGHRA and YSYEKL. V was pared by 6 bases and J by 5 bases, with 6 bases of the junction left unmatched. The CDR3, as DNA: TGCGCCAGCAGTCCACGGACTAGCGGGGGGAACAATGAGCAGTTCTTC. This codes for CASSPRTSGGNNEQFF.

This clonotype was detected ten times or more. V and J are TRBV20-1 and TRBJ1-1; D gene unclear. Trimming cost V 1 base and J 3 bases, with 6 bases left between them. The CDR3 consists of 12 residues. CDR1 DFQATT and CDR2 SNEGSKA come from the germline V gene (reference sequence). The CDR3 sequence is CSARARDTEAFF. CDR3 sequence (DNA): TGCAGTGCTAGAGCTAGGGACACTGAAGCTTTCTTT.

There are many counts of this clonotype. The V call is TRBV11-2, the J call TRBJ2-5, with D hard to call. The germline CDR1 and CDR2 sequences are SGHAT and FQNNGV. This CDR3 has 14 residues. Between the trimmed V and J ends, which lost 4 bases and 2 bases, there was a span of 11 bases. The DNA of the CDR3 is TGTGCCAGCAGCTCCTGGACCTCGCAAGAGACCCAGTACTTC. This translates into CASSSWTSQETQYF.

V gene TRBV7-9 combines with J gene TRBJ1-1; weak D call: TRBD1 (6 bases). The V end was cut by 7 bases, the J end by 1 base, with 16 bases between. Germline CDR1 is SEHNR and CDR2 is FQNEAQ (reference sequence). The CDR3 is 15 residues long. This chain's CDR3 is CASTPTGQSNTEAFF. CDR3 DNA: TGTGCCAGCACCCCCACTGGACAGTCGAACACTGAAGCTTTCTTT.

The V and J genes are TRBV15 and TRBJ1-6, with D uncertain. The CDR3 is 15 amino acids. The V gene lost 0 bases and the J gene lost 7 bases, with 10 bases spanning the gap. Per the germline V gene, CDR1 is LNHNV and CDR2 is YYDKDF (reference sequence). DNA of the CDR3: TGTGCCACCAGCAGAGAAGGGTGGGGAAATTCACCCCTCCACTTT. Its translation: CATSREGWGNSPLHF.

CDR3 DNA: TGTGCCAGCAGCGTTATTCCGAGGACCTCCACCGGGGAGCTGTTTTTT. Translating it yields CASSVIPRTSTGELFF. The chain links TRBV9 to TRBJ2-2; D not resolved. The V gene lost 2 bases and the J gene lost 4 bases, with 15 bases spanning the gap. The CDR3 runs 16 residues. Germline CDR1 and CDR2: SGDLS and YYNGEE.

The chain has TRBV6-2 or TRBV6-3 and TRBJ1-5; no clear D. V lost 5 bases and J 1 base, leaving 15 bases between the germline ends. The CDR3 is 16 residues long. Germline lookup yields CDR1 MNHEY and CDR2 SVGEGT. CDR3 region: CASSQRGWGSNQPQHF. The CDR3 region has the DNA TGTGCCAGCAGTCAACGTGGCTGGGGAAGCAATCAGCCCCAGCATTTT.

This clonotype was detected a few times. This sequence joins TRBV19 and TRBJ2-1; TRBD2 agrees at 7 bases. This CDR3 spans 15 amino acids. After removal of 6 bases from V and 3 bases from J, the junction contained 8 bases not matched to a gene. The V gene's germline CDR1 is LNHDA and CDR2 SQIVND (reference sequence). This CDR3 is CASRAVGGDYNEQFF. In DNA, the CDR3 is TGTGCCAGTAGGGCGGTTGGGGGGGACTACAATGAGCAGTTCTTC.